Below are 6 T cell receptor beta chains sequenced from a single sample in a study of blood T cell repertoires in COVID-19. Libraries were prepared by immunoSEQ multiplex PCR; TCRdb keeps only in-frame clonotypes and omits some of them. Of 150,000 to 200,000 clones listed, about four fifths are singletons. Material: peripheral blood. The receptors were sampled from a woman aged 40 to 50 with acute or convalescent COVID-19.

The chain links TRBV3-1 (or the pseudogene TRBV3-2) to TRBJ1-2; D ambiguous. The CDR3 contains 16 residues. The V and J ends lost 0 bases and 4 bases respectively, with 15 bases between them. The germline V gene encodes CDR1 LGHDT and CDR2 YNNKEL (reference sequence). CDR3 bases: TGTGCCAGCAGCCAAGATCTAGGCCCCCCTTTCTATGGCTACACCTTC. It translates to CASSQDLGPPFYGYTF.

In DNA, the CDR3 is TGCAGTGCTGGTGGGACAGGGGTAGGTGGCTACACCTTC. It specifies CSAGGTGVGGYTF. The chain combines TRBV20-1 with TRBJ1-2, with 10 bases identical to TRBD1. Trimming at V came to 5 bases and at J to 7 bases, leaving 7 bases not matched to a gene. Per germline, CDR1 DFQATT and CDR2 SNEGSKA (reference sequence). The CDR3 has 13 residues.

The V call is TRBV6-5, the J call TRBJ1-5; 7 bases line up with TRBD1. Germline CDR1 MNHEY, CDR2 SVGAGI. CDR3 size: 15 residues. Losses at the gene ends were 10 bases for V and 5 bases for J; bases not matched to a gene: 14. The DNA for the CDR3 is TGTGCCATATACAGGGGTCCCGGACCCTATCAGCCCCAGCATTTT. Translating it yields CAIYRGPGPYQPQHF.

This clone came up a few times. The CDR3 DNA is TGTGCCATCAGAGGGGGCGGGGGGCGCACAGATACGCAGTATTTT. Its translation: CAIRGGGGRTDTQYF. The chain links TRBV10-3 to TRBJ2-3, with a weak D call TRBD2 (8 bases). Germline V CDR1 and CDR2: ENHRY, SYGVKD. V lost 6 bases and J lost 1, with 14 bases in between. The CDR3 spans 15 residues.

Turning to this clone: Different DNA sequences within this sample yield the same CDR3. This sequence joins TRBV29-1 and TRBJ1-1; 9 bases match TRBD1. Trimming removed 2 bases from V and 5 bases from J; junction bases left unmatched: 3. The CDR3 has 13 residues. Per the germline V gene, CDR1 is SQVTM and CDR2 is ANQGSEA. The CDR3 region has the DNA TGCAGCGTTGAAAGACAGGGGGATACTGAAGCTTTCTTT. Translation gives CSVERQGDTEAFF.

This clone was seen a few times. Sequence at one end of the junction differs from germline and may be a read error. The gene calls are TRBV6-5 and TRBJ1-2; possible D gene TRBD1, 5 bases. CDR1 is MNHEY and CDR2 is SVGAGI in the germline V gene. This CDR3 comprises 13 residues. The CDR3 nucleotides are TGTGCCAGCAGTCAAAGACAGTGGTCGGTCGTCTTCTTC. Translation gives CASSQRQWSVVFF.